This TCR beta chain was sequenced for a study of cytomegalovirus exposure and HLA in healthy donors. This CDR3 has 15 residues. Germline CDR1 GTSNPN, CDR2 SVGIG (reference sequence). V was trimmed by 4 bases and J by 0 bases, leaving 13 bases between them. Findings of the study overall: Most subjects' HLA-A and HLA-B alleles were reportedly predicted from TCR beta sequences. In a later analysis, TCR beta V- and J-gene trimming was associated with a missense DCLRE1C variant.

Points on this clone: Antigen specificity is unknown.

The PCR employed 60 Vbeta primers together with 13 Jbeta primers. TCRdb's copy holds only in-frame clones and misses some; the assay was immunoSEQ multiplex PCR. Its listing shows 55,000 to 85,000 clones. The TCR was taken from a female donor in good health and CMV-seropositive. The specimen was PBMCs. V is TRBV30 and J is TRBJ1-5; D not resolved. The chain's CDR3 is CAWKAPGYSNQPQHF. The CDR3 nucleotides are TGTGCCTGGAAAGCACCAGGCTATAGCAATCAGCCCCAGCATTTT.